Only one count was recorded for the clone carrying this T cell receptor (beta chain). As processed by the authors: From reference gene primer amplification, estimates of nucleated cell counts were derived. Only in-frame clones appear in the TCRdb table, and some are missing; sequencing was by immunoSEQ multiplex PCR. The D gene and trimming were derived from the DNA, and the V and J assignments and clone size from that table. The table includes 470,000 or so clones, 80% to 90% detected once. The data were taken from a study of blood T cell repertoires in COVID-19. As for the study in general: Acute and convalescent COVID-19 specimens originated in the United States, Italy and Spain. From T cells, B-cell-depleted T cells, or PBMCs came the material, which was cDNA or gDNA.

The J segment lost 6 bases and the V segment lost 1 base, leaving 10 bases of the junction unmatched. Germline CDR1 SGHRS, CDR2 YFSETQ. The CDR3 loop spans 16 amino acids. The gene calls are TRBV5-1 and TRBJ1-1; 9 bases are shared with TRBD1. Specimen: peripheral blood. This TCR was recovered from a human donor in a cohort sampled during active COVID-19. As DNA, the CDR3 is TGCGCCAGCAGCTTGAATCCCTTACAGGGGGCGGCTGAAGCTTTCTTT. Its translation is CASSLNPLQGAAEAFF.